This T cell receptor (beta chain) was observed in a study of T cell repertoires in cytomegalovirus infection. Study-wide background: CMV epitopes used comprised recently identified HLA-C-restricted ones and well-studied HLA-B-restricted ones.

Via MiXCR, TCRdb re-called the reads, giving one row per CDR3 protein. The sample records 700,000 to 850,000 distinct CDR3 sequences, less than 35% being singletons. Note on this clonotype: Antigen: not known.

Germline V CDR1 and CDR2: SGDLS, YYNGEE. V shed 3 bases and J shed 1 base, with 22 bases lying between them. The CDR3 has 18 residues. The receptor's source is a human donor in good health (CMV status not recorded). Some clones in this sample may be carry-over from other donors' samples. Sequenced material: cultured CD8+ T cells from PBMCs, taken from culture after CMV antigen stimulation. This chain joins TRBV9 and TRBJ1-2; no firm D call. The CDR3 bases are TGTGCCAGCAGCGCCGACTATTCAGCAGGTAGCAATAACTATGGCTACACCTTC. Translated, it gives CASSADYSAGSNNYGYTF.